A selection of T cell receptor beta chains follows, all from one sample in a study of identical twins. TCRdb redid the calling of the 5' RACE reads with MiXCR, one entry per CDR3 protein. The repertoire holds about 730,000 distinct CDR3 sequences, with approximately 22% as singletons. The same sample was also studied in work on T cells expressing NK-cell markers.

Specimen: PBMCs. All receptors come from a woman between 18 and 29 years old in good health. CDR3s include the opening cysteine and the closing phenylalanine or tryptophan. The order of the fields is clone size, V gene, J gene, D gene, CDR3 protein, CDR3 DNA. D genes are given only for firm matches. Only part of the rows carry a size: once, few, many, or a class if the clone is expanded.

NA	TRBV10-2	TRBJ2-3	NA	CASRLVTDTQYF	TGCGCCAGCAGGTTGGTCACAGATACGCAGTATTTT
NA	TRBV15	TRBJ1-3	NA	CATSRDLGVGNTIYF	TGTGCCACCAGCAGAGATTTGGGAGTCGGAAACACCATATATTTT
few	TRBV5-5	TRBJ2-3	NA	CASSSLPGRPADTQYF	TGTGCCAGCAGCTCCCTACCGGGACGACCTGCAGATACGCAGTATTTT
many	TRBV29-1	TRBJ1-1	NA	CSVERDTEAFF	TGCAGCGTTGAGAGGGACACTGAAGCTTTCTTT
few	TRBV29-1	TRBJ2-1	TRBD1	CSASTGADEQFF	TGCAGCGCCTCGACAGGGGCGGACGAGCAGTTCTTC
few	TRBV20-1	TRBJ2-1	TRBD2	CSARVGSAGGLFF	TGCAGTGCACGGGTGGGGTCGGCGGGAGGTCTGTTCTTC
NA	TRBV30	TRBJ1-1	NA	CAWSEPRVAAFF	TGTGCCTGGAGTGAACCGCGAGTGGCGGCTTTCTTT
NA	TRBV20-1	TRBJ2-2	TRBD1	CSASPGTGGTGELFF	TGCAGTGCTAGCCCCGGGACAGGGGGCACCGGGGAGCTGTTTTTT
NA	TRBV9	TRBJ2-7	NA	CASSVGRSRDEQYF	TGTGCCAGCAGCGTAGGGAGGTCGAGAGACGAGCAGTACTTC
NA	TRBV7-3	TRBJ2-1	NA	CASSLLVAAYNEQFF	TGTGCCAGCAGCTTACTGGTAGCGGCTTACAATGAGCAGTTCTTC
few	TRBV7-2	TRBJ2-1	TRBD2	CASRAGTTAYNEQFF	TGTGCCAGCAGGGCCGGGACTACTGCCTACAATGAGCAGTTCTTC